One and the same sample provided the 22 T cell receptor beta chains below, sequenced in a study of identical twins. TCRdb reprocessed the 5' RACE reads via MiXCR and lists one record per CDR3 protein. Of approximately 700,000 distinct CDR3 sequences in the sample, 15% to 20% were seen once. These same records also appear under a second study, on T cells expressing NK-cell markers.

Sequenced: PBMCs. The receptors were sampled from a woman aged 18-35 years in good health.

This chain links TRBV3-1 with TRBJ2-5; D uncertain. The CDR3 spans 15 residues. CDR1 is LGHDT and CDR2 is YNNKEL in the germline V gene (reference sequence). The V gene lost 1 base and the J gene lost 3 bases, with 12 bases spanning the gap. CDR3 bases: TGTGCCAGCAGCCAAGGTGGCAGCTTAAAAGAGACCCAGTACTTC. It encodes CASSQGGSLKETQYF.

The rearrangement links TRBV3-1 to TRBJ2-3; D gene ambiguous. Trimming removed 6 bases at V and 5 bases at J, with 6 bases between. In germline, CDR1 is LGHDT, CDR2 YNNKEL (reference sequence). The CDR3 spans 11 residues. This CDR3 reads CASRSKDTQYF. The DNA of the CDR3 is TGTGCCAGCAGGTCTAAAGATACGCAGTATTTT.

This clonotype has just a few counts. The V call is TRBV20-1, the J call TRBJ1-6, with D tentatively TRBD1 (6 bases). Looked up from germline, CDR1 is DFQATT and CDR2 is SNEGSKA (reference sequence). The CDR3 runs 15 residues. Trimming shortened V by 0 bases and J by 7 bases, and 13 bases separated the two germline ends. CDR3 coding DNA: TGCAGTGCTAGAGATCCTACTCAGGGGAATTCACCCCTCCACTTT. Translation gives CSARDPTQGNSPLHF.

This clonotype occurred a few times. The genes are TRBV4-3 and TRBJ2-7; D perhaps matches TRBD1 (6 bases). The CDR3 runs to 16 residues. CDR1 LGHNA and CDR2 YSLEER come from the germline V gene. Between the trimmed V and J ends, which lost 0 bases and 0 bases, there was a span of 12 bases. CDR3 sequence (DNA): TGCGCCAGCAGCCAAGAAGGGGGAGCGAGCTCCTACGAGCAGTACTTC. It encodes CASSQEGGASSYEQYF.

The chain carries TRBV20-1 and TRBJ2-7; D not certain. The CDR3 covers 13 residues. Trimming took off 1 base at V and 2 bases at J, with 9 bases between the two ends. CDR1 and CDR2 (germline): DFQATT, SNEGSKA (reference sequence). The CDR3 nucleotides are TGCAGTGCTAGAGGCGCCAGCGCCTACGAGCAGTACTTC. Translated, it gives CSARGASAYEQYF.

This clonotype was counted a single time. The chain is built from TRBV6-2 or TRBV6-3 and TRBJ2-5; D is undetermined. The CDR3 runs to 14 residues. Germline loops: CDR1 MNHEY, CDR2 SVGEGT. V was trimmed by 5 bases and J by 5 bases, leaving 15 bases between them. DNA for the CDR3: TGTGCCAGCAGTCCCTTCCACGTCCGGGAGACCCAGTACTTC. Encoded protein: CASSPFHVRETQYF.

This chain connects TRBV29-1 to TRBJ2-6; D is unresolved. Per germline, CDR1 SQVTM and CDR2 ANQGSEA. The CDR3 spans 14 residues. Trimming removed 1 base at V and 3 bases at J, with 7 bases between. CDR3 sequence (DNA): TGCAGCGTTGAAGGTGGCGGTGGGGCCAACGTCCTGACTTTC. Translated, it gives CSVEGGGGANVLTF.

This chain joins TRBV4-1 and TRBJ1-5; D uncertain. CDR3 length: 15 residues. V was trimmed by 4 bases and J by 2 bases, leaving 12 bases between them. From germline, CDR1 is MGHRA and CDR2 YSYEKL. The CDR3 is CASSPQGRGNQPQHF. Here the CDR3 DNA reads TGCGCCAGCAGCCCTCAAGGAAGGGGCAATCAGCCCCAGCATTTT.

This clonotype has only a few counts. This chain links TRBV20-1 with TRBJ1-1; 7 nucleotides line up with TRBD1. J gave up 5 bases and V 7 bases, and 7 bases lay outside the gene matches. The CDR3 extends over 12 amino acids. Germline values: CDR1 DFQATT, CDR2 SNEGSKA (reference sequence). This CDR3 reads CSGRGRRTEAFF. The CDR3 DNA reads TGCAGTGGGAGGGGGCGTAGAACTGAAGCTTTCTTT.

This clonotype has at least ten counts. This sequence joins TRBV12-3 or TRBV12-4 and TRBJ1-1, with D unclear. The CDR3 length is 13 residues. The V and J ends lost 4 bases and 0 bases respectively, with 6 bases between them. CDR3 DNA: TGTGCCAGCAGTTCCCCACTGAACACTGAAGCTTTCTTT. Translated: CASSSPLNTEAFF.

In this sample, this clonotype turned up a few times. The DNA of the CDR3 is TGTGCCAGCAGCTGGGGGACAGCCTACGAGCAGTACTTC. Protein sequence: CASSWGTAYEQYF. This chain joins TRBV5-5 and TRBJ2-7, with TRBD1 matching over 7 bases. Trimming took 3 bases from V and 2 from J; bases not matched to a gene: 2. CDR1 and CDR2 (germline): SGHKS, YYEKEE (reference sequence). The length of the CDR3 is 13 residues.

In nucleotides, the CDR3 is TGTGCCAGCAGCTTGGAGGGGTCATGGACCCAGTACTTC. The encoded protein is CASSLEGSWTQYF. The chain uses TRBV5-4 and TRBJ2-5; a possible D gene is TRBD1 (5 bases). The V end lost 0 bases, the J end lost 7 bases, and 10 bases lay between the germline ends. Per germline, CDR1 SGHNT and CDR2 YYREEE (reference sequence). The CDR3 runs to 13 residues. The full variable domain, in which reference TRBV5-4 and TRBJ2-5 provide the parts outside the CDR3, is ETGVTQSPTHLIKTRGQQVTLRCSSQSGHNTVSWYQQALGQGPQFIFQYYREEENGRGNFPPRFSGLQFPNYSSELNVNALELDDSALYLCASSLEGSWTQYFGPGTRLLVL.

This clonotype was seen only a few times. V usage is TRBV15 and J usage is TRBJ2-1, with D possibly TRBD1 on 6 matching bases. Germline V gene data show CDR1 as LNHNV and CDR2 as YYDKDF (reference sequence). This CDR3 contains 18 residues. V was pared by 1 base and J by 8 bases, with 24 bases between. The CDR3 here is CATSRVETRGWHTDEQFF. Here the CDR3 DNA reads TGTGCCACCAGCAGAGTCGAAACCAGGGGCTGGCACACGGATGAGCAGTTCTTC.

The gene calls are TRBV19 and TRBJ2-1; maybe TRBD1 (5 bases). The CDR3 is 15 amino acids. V was trimmed by 1 base and J by 7 bases, leaving 14 bases between them. The germline gives CDR1 LNHDA, CDR2 SQIVND (reference sequence). In DNA form, the CDR3 reads TGTGCCAGTAGTATAGGTAGGACAATGTTGAATGAGCAGTTCTTC. It yields the protein CASSIGRTMLNEQFF.

The chain couples TRBV5-1 to TRBJ2-7; D not resolved. This CDR3 is built from 13 residues. With 2 bases removed from V and 2 bases from J, the gap between germline ends came to 8 bases. Germline CDR1 reads SGHRS; CDR2 reads YFSETQ. The CDR3 DNA reads TGCGCCAGCAGCTTAACCCAGGCCTACGAGCAGTACTTC. Its translation: CASSLTQAYEQYF. Variable domain in full (rest from reference TRBV5-1 and TRBJ2-7): KAGVTQTPRYLIKTRGQQVTLSCSPISGHRSVSWYQQTPGQGLQFLFEYFSETQRNKGNFPGRFSGRQFSNSRSEMNVSTLELGDSALYLCASSLTQAYEQYFGPGTRLTVT.

V and J are TRBV20-1 and TRBJ2-3; D may be TRBD2 (5 bases). This CDR3 has 15 amino acids. The V gene's germline CDR1 is DFQATT and CDR2 SNEGSKA (reference sequence). Trimming cost V 5 bases and J 2 bases, with 17 bases left between them. This CDR3 reads CSAPPDGGYTDTQYF. CDR3 bases: TGCAGTGCTCCGCCCGATGGCGGGTACACAGATACGCAGTATTTT.

This chain links TRBV20-1 with TRBJ2-5; the D gene could be TRBD1 or TRBD2 (6 bases each). The germline gives CDR1 DFQATT, CDR2 SNEGSKA (reference sequence). This CDR3 contains 15 residues. Trimming took 2 bases from V and 3 from J, leaving 16 bases between them. CDR3 sequence (DNA): TGCAGTGCTAGACGACCGGGGGCAGTGGAAGAGACCCAGTACTTC. Encoded protein: CSARRPGAVEETQYF.

The chain is built from TRBV12-3 or TRBV12-4 and TRBJ2-1; D is undetermined. The CDR3 is 15 amino acids. V shed 4 bases and J shed 2 bases, with 12 bases lying between them. In DNA form, the CDR3 reads TGTGCCAGCAGTTGGACGGCGAATACCTACAATGAGCAGTTCTTC. Residues: CASSWTANTYNEQFF.

The chain carries TRBV24-1 and TRBJ2-2, with a weak D call TRBD2 (5 bases). V was clipped by 5 bases and J by 0 bases, with 12 bases between them. This CDR3 region has 16 residues. Germline V lookup: CDR1 KGHDR, CDR2 SFDVKD. The CDR3 here is CATSGGREANTGELFF. The CDR3 DNA sequence: TGTGCCACCAGTGGTGGACGGGAAGCGAACACCGGGGAGCTGTTTTTT.

About this clonotype: A junction boundary mismatches the germline segment, possibly from a read error. The chain has TRBV7-2 and TRBJ1-3; the D is unclear. Germline assignment: CDR1 SGHTA and CDR2 FQGNSA. The CDR3 runs to 11 residues. Here the CDR3 reads CASTQGGPTIF. The CDR3 DNA reads TGTGCCAGCACCCAAGGTGGACCAACGATATTT.

This clonotype showed up just a few times. The J gene is TRBJ2-3, the V gene TRBV5-1; 11 positions match TRBD2. This CDR3 contains 16 residues. The germline CDR1 and CDR2 sequences are SGHRS and YFSETQ. Trimming cost V 4 bases and J 4 bases; bases outside gene matches: 8. CDR3 amino acids: CASSRLAGPPPDTQYF. The CDR3 coding sequence is TGCGCCAGCAGCCGACTAGCGGGGCCCCCGCCAGATACGCAGTATTTT.

The chain is built from TRBV7-3 and TRBJ2-1; 9 nucleotides line up with TRBD2. The CDR3 length is 15 residues. V was clipped by 2 bases and J by 7 bases; unmatched bases: 6. Per the germline V gene, CDR1 is SGHTA and CDR2 is FQGTGA. CDR3 in amino acids: CASSLVRGGLNEQFF. CDR3 coding DNA: TGTGCCAGCAGCTTAGTGCGGGGGGGCCTGAATGAGCAGTTCTTC.